Listed below are T cell receptor beta chains from one sample, sequenced in a study of CD8+ T cells in alopecia areata. Profiled with immunoSEQ multiplex PCR; TCRdb holds only in-frame clones, not every one. The sample includes about 130,000 clones, 45% to 65% seen only once; the top ten take 4.5%. The sample was CD4+ T cells sorted from blood, taken at week 0. Receptors were obtained from a human donor with alopecia areata. The conserved cysteine and the conserved F or W are not part of the CDR3 here.

J: TRBJ1-3
V: TRBV7-2
CDR3: ASIQSWGNTIY

J: TRBJ2-7
V: TRBV11-1
CDR3: ASKGQGKFEQY

J: TRBJ2-3
V: TRBV7-6
CDR3: ASSNERGVSSDTQY

J: TRBJ2-3
V: TRBV4-2
CDR3: ASSQVSGRADTQY

J: TRBJ2-3
V: TRBV7-2
CDR3: ASSRGGSTDTQY

J: TRBJ2-7
V: TRBV7-2
CDR3: ASSLERGEDEQY

J: TRBJ2-5
V: TRBV9
CDR3: ASSVASGRAETQY

J: TRBJ1-5
V: TRBV19
CDR3: ASSARNQPQH

J: TRBJ1-1
V: TRBV25-1
CDR3: ASSDTGSRNTEAF

J: TRBJ2-7
V: TRBV7-2
CDR3: ASSPLSYEQY

J: TRBJ1-4
V: TRBV25-1
CDR3: ASSESEKLF